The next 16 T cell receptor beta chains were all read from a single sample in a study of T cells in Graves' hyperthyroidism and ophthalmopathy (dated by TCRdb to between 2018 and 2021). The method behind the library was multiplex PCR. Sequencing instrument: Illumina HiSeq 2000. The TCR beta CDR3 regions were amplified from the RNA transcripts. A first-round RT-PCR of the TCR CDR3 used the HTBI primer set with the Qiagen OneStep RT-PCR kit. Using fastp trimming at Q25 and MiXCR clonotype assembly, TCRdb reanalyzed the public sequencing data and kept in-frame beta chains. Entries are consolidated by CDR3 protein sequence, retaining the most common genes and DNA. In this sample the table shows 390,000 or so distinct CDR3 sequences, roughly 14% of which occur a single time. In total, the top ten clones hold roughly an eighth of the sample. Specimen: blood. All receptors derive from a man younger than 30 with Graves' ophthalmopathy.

The CDR3 here is CASIPSILSSSGNTIYF. In DNA, the CDR3 is TGTGCCAGCATTCCCAGTATTTTATCGAGCTCTGGAAACACCATATATTTT. The chain links TRBV25-1 to TRBJ1-3; D call uncertain. Germline V lookup: CDR1 MGHDK, CDR2 SYGVNS. V was trimmed by 7 bases and J by 0 bases, leaving 19 bases between them. The CDR3 sequence is 17 residues long.

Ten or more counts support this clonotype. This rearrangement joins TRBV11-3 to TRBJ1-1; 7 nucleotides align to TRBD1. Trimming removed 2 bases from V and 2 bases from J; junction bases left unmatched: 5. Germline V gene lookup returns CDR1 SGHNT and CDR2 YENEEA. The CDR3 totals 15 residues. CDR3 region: CASSLRGGANTEAFF. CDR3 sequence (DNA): TGTGCCAGCAGCTTAAGAGGGGGCGCAAACACTGAAGCTTTCTTT. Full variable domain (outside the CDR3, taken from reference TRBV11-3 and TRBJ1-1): EAGVVQSPRYKIIEKKQPVAFWCNPISGHNTLYWYLQNLGQGPELLIRYENEEAVDDSQLPKDRFSAERLKGVDSTLKIQPAELGDSAVYLCASSLRGGANTEAFFGQGTRLTVV.

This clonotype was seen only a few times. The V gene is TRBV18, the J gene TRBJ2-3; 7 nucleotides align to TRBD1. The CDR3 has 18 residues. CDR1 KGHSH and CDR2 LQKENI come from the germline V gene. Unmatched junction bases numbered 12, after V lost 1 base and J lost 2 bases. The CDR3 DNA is TGTGCCAGCTCACCACGTGTTTTCGGACAGGTGATCACAGATACGCAGTATTTT. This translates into CASSPRVFGQVITDTQYF.

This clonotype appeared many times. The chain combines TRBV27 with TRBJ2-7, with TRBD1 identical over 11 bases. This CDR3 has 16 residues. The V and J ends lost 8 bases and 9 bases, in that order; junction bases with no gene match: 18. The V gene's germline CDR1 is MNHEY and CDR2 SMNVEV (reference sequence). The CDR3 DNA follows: TGTGCCAGCCGTGACCCAACCGGGACAGGGGGACTCGCGCAGTACTTC. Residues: CASRDPTGTGGLAQYF.

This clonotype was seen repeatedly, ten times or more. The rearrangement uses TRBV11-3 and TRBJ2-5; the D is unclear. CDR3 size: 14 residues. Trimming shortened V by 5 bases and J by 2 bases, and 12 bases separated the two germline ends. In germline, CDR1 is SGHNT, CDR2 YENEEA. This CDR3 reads CASSPRRSQETQYF. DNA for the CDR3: TGTGCCAGCAGCCCTAGGCGGAGTCAAGAGACCCAGTACTTC.

The CDR3 spells CASSIREEPYNEQFF. In DNA, the CDR3 is TGTGCCAGTAGTATCAGGGAAGAGCCGTACAATGAGCAGTTCTTC. This chain uses TRBV19 with TRBJ2-1, with D perhaps TRBD1 (5 bases). This CDR3 is 15 amino acids long. The V gene's germline CDR1 is LNHDA and CDR2 SQIVND (reference sequence). The V end lost 3 bases, the J end lost 4 bases, and 13 bases lay between the germline ends.

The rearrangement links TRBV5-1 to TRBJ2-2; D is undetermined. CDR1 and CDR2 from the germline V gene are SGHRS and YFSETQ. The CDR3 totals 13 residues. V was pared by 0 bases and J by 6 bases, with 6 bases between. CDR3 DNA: TGCGCCAGCAGCTTGGATGGCCCCGGGGAGCTGTTTTTT. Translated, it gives CASSLDGPGELFF. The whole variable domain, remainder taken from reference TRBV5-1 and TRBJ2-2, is KAGVTQTPRYLIKTRGQQVTLSCSPISGHRSVSWYQQTPGQGLQFLFEYFSETQRNKGNFPGRFSGRQFSNSRSEMNVSTLELGDSALYLCASSLDGPGELFFGEGSRLTVL.

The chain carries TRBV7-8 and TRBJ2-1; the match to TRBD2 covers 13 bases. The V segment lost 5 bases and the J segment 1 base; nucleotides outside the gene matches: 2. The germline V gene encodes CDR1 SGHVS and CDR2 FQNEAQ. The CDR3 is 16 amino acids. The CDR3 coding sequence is TGTGCCAGCAGCCAACTAGCGGGAGGGTCCTACAATGAGCAGTTCTTC. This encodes CASSQLAGGSYNEQFF.

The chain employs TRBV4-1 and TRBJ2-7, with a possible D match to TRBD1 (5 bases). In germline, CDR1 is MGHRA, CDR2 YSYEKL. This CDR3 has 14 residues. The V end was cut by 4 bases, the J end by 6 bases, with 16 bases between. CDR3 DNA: TGCGCCAGCAGCCCACCAGGGTCCGCCGGCGAGCAGTACTTC. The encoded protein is CASSPPGSAGEQYF.

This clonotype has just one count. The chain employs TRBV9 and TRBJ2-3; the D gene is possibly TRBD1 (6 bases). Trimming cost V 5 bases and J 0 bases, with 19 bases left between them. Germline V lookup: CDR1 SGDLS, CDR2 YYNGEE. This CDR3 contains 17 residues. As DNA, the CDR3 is TGTGCCAGCAGACCACCGGGACAACTAACTAGCACAGATACGCAGTATTTT. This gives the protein CASRPPGQLTSTDTQYF.

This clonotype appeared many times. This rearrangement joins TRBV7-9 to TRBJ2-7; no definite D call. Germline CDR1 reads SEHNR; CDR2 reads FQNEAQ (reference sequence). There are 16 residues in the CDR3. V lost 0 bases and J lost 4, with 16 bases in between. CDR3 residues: CASSLAIGVTWYEQYF. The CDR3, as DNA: TGTGCCAGCAGCTTAGCTATTGGGGTGACTTGGTACGAGCAGTACTTC.

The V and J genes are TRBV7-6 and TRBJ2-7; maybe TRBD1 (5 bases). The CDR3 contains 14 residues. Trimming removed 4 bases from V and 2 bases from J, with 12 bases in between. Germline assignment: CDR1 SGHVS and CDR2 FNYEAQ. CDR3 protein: CASSSQGVPYEQYF. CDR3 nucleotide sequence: TGTGCCAGCAGCTCCCAGGGCGTCCCCTACGAGCAGTACTTC. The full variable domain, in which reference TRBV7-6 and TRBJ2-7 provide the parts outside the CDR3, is GAGVSQSPRYKVTKRGQDVALRCDPISGHVSLYWYRQALGQGPEFLTYFNYEAQQDKSGLPNDRFSAERPEGSISTLTIQRTEQRDSAMYRCASSSQGVPYEQYFGPGTRLTVT.

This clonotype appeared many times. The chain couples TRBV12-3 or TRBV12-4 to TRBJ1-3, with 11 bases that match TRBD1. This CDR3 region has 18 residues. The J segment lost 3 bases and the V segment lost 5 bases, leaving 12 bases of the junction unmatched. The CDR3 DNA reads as TGTGCCAGCAGTCCATACCCCGGGACAGGGGGAAATGGAAACACCATATATTTT. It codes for CASSPYPGTGGNGNTIYF.

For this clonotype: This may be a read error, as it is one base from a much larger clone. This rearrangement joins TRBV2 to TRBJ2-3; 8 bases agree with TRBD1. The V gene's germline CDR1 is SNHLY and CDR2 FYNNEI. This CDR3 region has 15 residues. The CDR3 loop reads CASSEKTGVTDAQYF. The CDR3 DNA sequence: TGTGCCAGCAGTGAAAAGACAGGGGTGACAGATGCGCAGTATTTT.

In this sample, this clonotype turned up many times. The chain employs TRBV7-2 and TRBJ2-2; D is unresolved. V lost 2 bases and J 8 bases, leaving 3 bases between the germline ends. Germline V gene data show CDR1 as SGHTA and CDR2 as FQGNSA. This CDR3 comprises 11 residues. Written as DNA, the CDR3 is TGTGCCAGCAGCTTACCGGGGGAGCTGTTTTTT. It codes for CASSLPGELFF.

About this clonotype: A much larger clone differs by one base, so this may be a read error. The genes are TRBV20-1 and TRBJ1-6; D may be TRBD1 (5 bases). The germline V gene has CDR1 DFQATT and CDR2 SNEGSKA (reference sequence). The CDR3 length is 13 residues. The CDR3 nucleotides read TGCAGTACTAGACCGGCAGGGTTAGCCCCCCTCCACTTT. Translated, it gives CSTRPAGLAPLHF.